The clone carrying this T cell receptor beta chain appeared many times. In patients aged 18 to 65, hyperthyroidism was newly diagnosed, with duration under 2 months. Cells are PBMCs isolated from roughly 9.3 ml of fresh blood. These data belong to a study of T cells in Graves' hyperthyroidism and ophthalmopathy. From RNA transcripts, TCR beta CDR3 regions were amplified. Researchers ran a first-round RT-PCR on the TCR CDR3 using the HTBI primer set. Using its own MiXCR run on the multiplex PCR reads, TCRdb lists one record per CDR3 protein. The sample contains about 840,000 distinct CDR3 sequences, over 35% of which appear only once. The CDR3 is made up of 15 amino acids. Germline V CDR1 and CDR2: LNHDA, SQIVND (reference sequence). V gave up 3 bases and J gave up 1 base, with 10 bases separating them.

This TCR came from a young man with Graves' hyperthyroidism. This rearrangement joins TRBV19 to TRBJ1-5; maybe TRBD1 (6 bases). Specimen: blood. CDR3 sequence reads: CASSMDRPSNQPQHF. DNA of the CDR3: TGTGCCAGTAGTATGGACAGACCGAGCAATCAGCCCCAGCATTTT.